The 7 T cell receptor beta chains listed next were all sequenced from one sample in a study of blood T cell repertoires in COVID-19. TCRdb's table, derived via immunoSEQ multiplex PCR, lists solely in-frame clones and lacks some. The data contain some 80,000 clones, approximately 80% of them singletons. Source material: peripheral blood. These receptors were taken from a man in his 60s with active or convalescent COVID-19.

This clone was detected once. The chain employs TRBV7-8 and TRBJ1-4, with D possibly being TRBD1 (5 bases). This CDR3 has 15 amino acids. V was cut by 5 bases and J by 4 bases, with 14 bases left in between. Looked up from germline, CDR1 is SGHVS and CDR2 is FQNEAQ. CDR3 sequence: CASSPSARVNEKLFF. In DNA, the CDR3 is TGTGCCAGCAGCCCTAGCGCCAGGGTTAATGAAAAACTGTTTTTT. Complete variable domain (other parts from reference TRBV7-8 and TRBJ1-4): GAGVSQSPRYKVAKRGQDVALRCDPISGHVSLFWYQQALGQGPEFLTYFQNEAQLDKSGLPSDRFFAERPEGSVSTLKIQRTQQEDSAVYLCASSPSARVNEKLFFGSGTQLSVL.

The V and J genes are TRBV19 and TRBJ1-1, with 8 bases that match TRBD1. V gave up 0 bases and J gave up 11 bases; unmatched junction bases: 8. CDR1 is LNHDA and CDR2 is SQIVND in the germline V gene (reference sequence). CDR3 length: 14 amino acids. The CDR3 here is CASSIDLQGAQAFF. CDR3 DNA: TGTGCCAGTAGTATAGATTTGCAGGGGGCCCAGGCTTTCTTT.

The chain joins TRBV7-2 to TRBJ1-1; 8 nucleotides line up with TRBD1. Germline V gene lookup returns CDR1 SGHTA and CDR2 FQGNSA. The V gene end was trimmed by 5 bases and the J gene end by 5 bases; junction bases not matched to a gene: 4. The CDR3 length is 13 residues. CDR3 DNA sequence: TGTGCCAGCAGCACATACAGGGGGACTGAAGCTTTCTTT. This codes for CASSTYRGTEAFF.

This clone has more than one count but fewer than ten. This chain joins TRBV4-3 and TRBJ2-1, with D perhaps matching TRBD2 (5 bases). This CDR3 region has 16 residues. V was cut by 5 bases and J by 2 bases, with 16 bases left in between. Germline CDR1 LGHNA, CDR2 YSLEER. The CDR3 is CASSGRTGNAYNEQFF. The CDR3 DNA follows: TGCGCCAGCAGCGGAAGGACTGGAAACGCCTACAATGAGCAGTTCTTC.

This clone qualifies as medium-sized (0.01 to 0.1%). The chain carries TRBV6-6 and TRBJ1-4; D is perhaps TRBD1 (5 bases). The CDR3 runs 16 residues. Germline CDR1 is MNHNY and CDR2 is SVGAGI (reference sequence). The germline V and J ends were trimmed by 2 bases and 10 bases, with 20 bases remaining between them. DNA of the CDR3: TGTGCCAGCAGTTACAAGGAGGGGAGGATGTTGCGAAAACTGTTTTTT. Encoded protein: CASSYKEGRMLRKLFF.

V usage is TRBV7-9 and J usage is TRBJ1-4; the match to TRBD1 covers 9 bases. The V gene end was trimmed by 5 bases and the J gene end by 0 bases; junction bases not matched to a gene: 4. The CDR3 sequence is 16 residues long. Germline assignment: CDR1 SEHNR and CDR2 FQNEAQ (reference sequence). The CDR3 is CASSTGGGPTNEKLFF. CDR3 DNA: TGTGCCAGCAGCACAGGGGGCGGACCAACTAATGAAAAACTGTTTTTT.

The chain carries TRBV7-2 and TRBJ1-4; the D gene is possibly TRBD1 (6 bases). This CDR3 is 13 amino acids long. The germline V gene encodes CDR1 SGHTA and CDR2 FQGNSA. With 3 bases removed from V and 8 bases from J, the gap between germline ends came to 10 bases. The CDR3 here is CASSLTGPEKLFF. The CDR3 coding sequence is TGTGCCAGCAGCTTGACAGGTCCCGAAAAACTGTTTTTT.